These T cell receptor beta chains were read from a single sample in a study of blood T cell repertoires in COVID-19. This table comes from immunoSEQ multiplex PCR, and its TCRdb copy is limited to in-frame clones, with some not included. The sample has just over 150,000 clones; over 80% are singletons. The specimen was peripheral blood. Source of these receptors: a man in his thirties or forties with COVID-19, enrolled during active disease. Both conserved end residues are part of each CDR3. Each record gives: J gene, D gene, clone size, V gene, CDR3 protein, CDR3 DNA. A D gene is named only where the DNA matches it firmly. Size is stated for part of the rows, as once, few or many counts, or as a class when the clone is expanded.

>TRBJ1-2|TRBD1|NA|TRBV6-5
CASSYGTAINYGYTF
TGTGCCAGCAGTTACGGGACAGCCATTAACTATGGCTACACCTTC
>TRBJ2-1|NA|NA|TRBV19
CASRARGFNEQFF
TGTGCCAGTAGGGCCAGGGGTTTCAATGAGCAGTTCTTC
>TRBJ1-6|TRBD1|NA|TRBV30
CARNPGTVDSPLHF
TGTGCCCGAAATCCCGGGACAGTTGATTCACCCCTCCACTTT
>TRBJ1-2|NA|NA|TRBV7-2
CASSPGGSVGYGYTF
TGTGCCAGCAGCCCTGGGGGGTCCGTCGGCTATGGCTACACCTTC
>TRBJ2-1|NA|NA|TRBV24-1
CATSSTLMLRYEQFF
TGTGCCACCAGTTCAACCCTAATGCTTCGGTATGAGCAGTTCTTC
>TRBJ2-2|NA|NA|TRBV5-1
CASSLNGGPYTGELFF
TGCGCCAGCAGCTTGAACGGGGGGCCCTACACCGGGGAGCTGTTTTTT
>TRBJ2-7|TRBD1|NA|TRBV6-5
CATHTQGAWNEQYF
TGTGCCACCCATACTCAGGGGGCGTGGAACGAGCAGTACTTC
>TRBJ2-7|NA|NA|TRBV10-3
CAIRESRDSSYEQYF
TGTGCCATCAGAGAATCCAGGGATAGCTCCTACGAGCAGTACTTC
>TRBJ2-7|TRBD1|NA|TRBV4-2
CASSQGQGQEYEQYF
TGTGCCAGCAGCCAAGGACAGGGGCAAGAATACGAGCAGTACTTC
>TRBJ2-5|TRBD1|once|TRBV3-1/TRBV3-2
CASSRWGQGAQETQYF
TGTGCCAGCAGCCGGTGGGGACAGGGGGCCCAAGAGACCCAGTACTTC
>TRBJ1-5|TRBD1|NA|TRBV24-1
CATSDHRTGASNQPQHF
TGTGCCACCAGTGATCACAGGACAGGTGCTAGCAATCAGCCCCAGCATTTT
>TRBJ2-3|NA|NA|TRBV4-2
CASSQNPRQGTDTQYF
TGTGCCAGCAGCCAAAACCCTCGACAGGGCACAGATACGCAGTATTTT
>TRBJ1-1|NA|NA|TRBV6-2/TRBV6-3
CASSWNRDTEAFF
TGTGCCAGCAGTTGGAACAGGGACACTGAAGCTTTCTTT
>TRBJ2-2|NA|NA|TRBV5-1
CAGNERDTGELFF
TGCGCCGGCAACGAGCGGGACACCGGGGAGCTGTTTTTT
>TRBJ1-2|TRBD1|NA|TRBV19
CASYGTVGRDGYTF
TGTGCCAGTTACGGGACAGTCGGTCGGGATGGCTACACCTTC
>TRBJ2-1|TRBD2|NA|TRBV30
CAWSSTRLAAYNEQFF
TGTGCCTGGAGTTCCACCCGACTAGCGGCCTACAATGAGCAGTTCTTC
>TRBJ1-6|NA|NA|TRBV7-9
CASTPAGPGDNSPLHF
TGTGCCAGCACCCCAGCGGGGCCGGGAGATAATTCACCCCTCCACTTT
>TRBJ2-3|TRBD2|NA|TRBV30
CAWSYGLAGVEGPTDTQYF
TGTGCCTGGAGTTATGGACTAGCGGGAGTGGAGGGCCCCACAGATACGCAGTATTTT
>TRBJ1-1|NA|NA|TRBV6-5
CASNLRGGNTEAFF
TGTGCCAGCAACCTTAGAGGCGGGAACACTGAAGCTTTCTTT